This T cell receptor (beta chain) was retrieved from a study of OX40 agonist ivuxolimab in advanced cancers. Looking at the study overall: Age averaged approximately 60 years (range roughly 23 to 79), and less than 85% were male. Three dose-escalation patients had partial responses: one with hepatocellular carcinoma and two with cutaneous melanoma.

On this clone itself: Its antigen is as yet unknown.

Study-wide results and caveats: Antigen specificity was not determined for the expanded peripheral T cells.

The germline V gene encodes CDR1 SGDLS and CDR2 YYNGEE. V dropped 4 bases and J dropped 2; count of bases not matched to a gene: 5. CDR3 length: 14 residues. Sequencing was performed with immunoSEQ multiplex PCR; in TCRdb, only in-frame clones are kept and a portion is missing. In the table there are tens of thousands of clones, around 92% of which are singletons. This TCR derives from an adult with an advanced solid tumor such as melanoma, head and neck, liver or kidney cancer. V is TRBV9 and J is TRBJ2-5; 7 bases are a match to TRBD2. The sequencing used CD4+ or CD8+ T cells sorted from blood, collected in a trial of the OX40 agonist ivuxolimab. The CDR3, as DNA: TGTGCCAGCAGCTCTGCGGGAGTTCAAGAGACCCAGTACTTC. The encoded protein is CASSSAGVQETQYF.